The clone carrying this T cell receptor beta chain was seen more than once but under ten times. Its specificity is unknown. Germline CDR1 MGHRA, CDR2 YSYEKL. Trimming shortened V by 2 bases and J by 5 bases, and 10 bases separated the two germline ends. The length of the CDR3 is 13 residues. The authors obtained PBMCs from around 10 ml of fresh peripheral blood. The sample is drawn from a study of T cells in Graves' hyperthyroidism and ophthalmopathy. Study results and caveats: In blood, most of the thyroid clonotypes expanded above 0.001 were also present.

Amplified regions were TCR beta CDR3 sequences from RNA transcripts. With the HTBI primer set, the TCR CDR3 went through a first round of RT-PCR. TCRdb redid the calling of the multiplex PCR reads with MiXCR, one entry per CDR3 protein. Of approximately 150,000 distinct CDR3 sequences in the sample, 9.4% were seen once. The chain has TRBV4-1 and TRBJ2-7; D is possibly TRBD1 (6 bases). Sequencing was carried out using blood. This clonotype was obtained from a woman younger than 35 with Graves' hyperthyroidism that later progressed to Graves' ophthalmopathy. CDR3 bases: TGCGCCAGCAGCCAATCAAAGGGGGACGAGCAGTACTTC. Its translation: CASSQSKGDEQYF.